This T cell receptor beta chain originates from a study of cytomegalovirus exposure and HLA in healthy donors. General study points: A few chains linked to CMV were shown in vitro to be specific for CMV antigens.

PCR primers comprised 60 Vbeta and 13 Jbeta primers. Profiled with immunoSEQ multiplex PCR; TCRdb holds only in-frame clones, not every one. The table lists about 200,000 clones, roughly four fifths of them singletons, with about 2.6% in the top ten. This CDR3 region has 15 residues. CDR1 WNHNN and CDR2 SYGVQD come from the germline V gene (reference sequence). The trim removed 6 bases at V and 5 bases at J, leaving 4 bases unmatched. Note on this clone: Its antigen remains unidentified.

The receptor was derived from a woman in her thirties or forties in good health and CMV-seronegative. Source material: PBMCs. The V call is TRBV10-1, the J call TRBJ2-1; 13 positions match TRBD2. The CDR3 coding sequence is TGCGCCAGCAGCCAAGGGACTAGCGGGAACAATGAGCAGTTCTTC. Protein product: CASSQGTSGNNEQFF.